One and the same sample provided the 3 T cell receptor beta chains below, sequenced in a study of Graves' ophthalmopathy and Graves' hyperthyroidism. Amplification of the TCR beta CDR3 regions used RNA transcripts (as template). The library came from an HTBI-primed first-round RT-PCR and a second-round multiplex PCR. TCRdb reanalysed the multiplex PCR reads using MiXCR and keeps one entry per CDR3 protein. Here the sample spans about 1.1 million distinct CDR3 sequences, approximately 35% being singletons. The source material was peripheral blood or thyroid tissue (not recorded which). The receptors derive from an adult man with Graves' hyperthyroidism.

The gene calls are TRBV29-1 and TRBJ1-2; maybe TRBD1 (5 bases). The length of the CDR3 is 14 residues. Trimming took 5 bases from V and 6 from J, leaving 19 bases between them. Per the germline V gene, CDR1 is SQVTM and CDR2 is ANQGSEA. The DNA for the CDR3 is TGCAGCGTTACGCTTCAGGGCCAACAGGATGGCTACACCTTC. Amino acid sequence: CSVTLQGQQDGYTF.

This clonotype showed up many times. The rearrangement joins TRBV2 to TRBJ1-2; D remains ambiguous. Trimming stripped 4 bases from V and 3 bases from J, with 9 bases between. This CDR3 is built from 13 residues. Germline CDR1 SNHLY, CDR2 FYNNEI. In DNA form, the CDR3 reads TGTGCCAGCAGTGTGCGGCTTGACTATGGCTACACCTTC. Amino acids: CASSVRLDYGYTF.

The chain employs TRBV6-2 or TRBV6-3 and TRBJ1-5; possibly TRBD1 for D (6 bases). This CDR3 comprises 14 residues. Trimming left V 5 bases short and J 4 bases short, with 12 bases between. The V gene's germline CDR1 is MNHEY and CDR2 SVGEGT. The CDR3, as DNA: TGTGCCAGCAGTCATCACAGGGAAAATCAGCCCCAGCATTTT. Translated, it gives CASSHHRENQPQHF.